This passage covers 22 T cell receptor beta chains from one sample sequenced in a study of shared clonotypes between healthy human individuals. Data came from immunoSEQ multiplex PCR; TCRdb stores just in-frame clones and leaves some out. The repertoire holds about 2.1 million clones, with just over 90% as singletons. Naive CD8 populations comprised CD45RO-negative cells positively selected for CCR7, excluding terminally differentiated effector memory CD45RA+ cells. The sample was naive CD8+ T cells from PBMCs. The receptors here all came from a man aged 18 to 30 in good health. Some clones in this sample may be carry-over from other donors' samples.

This chain uses TRBV4-1 with TRBJ2-7; TRBD2 matches at 8 bases. The CDR3 contains 14 residues. The germline CDR1 and CDR2 sequences are MGHRA and YSYEKL. Germline trimming cut 4 bases from V and 4 bases from J; bases unmatched to any gene: 6. DNA for the CDR3: TGCGCCAGCAGCCCCCTGGCGGGAGGATACGAGCAGTACTTC. Protein: CASSPLAGGYEQYF.

This clone was detected once. This rearrangement joins TRBV4-1 to TRBJ2-1; 11 bases map to TRBD2. The germline V gene has CDR1 MGHRA and CDR2 YSYEKL. Unmatched junction bases numbered 7, after V lost 2 bases and J lost 4 bases. This CDR3 is 17 amino acids long. The CDR3 spells CASSQKRGLAVYNEQFF. Written as DNA, the CDR3 is TGCGCCAGCAGCCAAAAAAGGGGACTAGCGGTTTACAATGAGCAGTTCTTC.

The gene calls are TRBV27 and TRBJ2-1; 8 nucleotides match TRBD2. There are 14 residues in the CDR3. CDR1 and CDR2 from the germline V gene are MNHEY and SMNVEV (reference sequence). The V and J ends lost 3 bases and 10 bases, in that order; junction bases with no gene match: 8. The CDR3 reads CASSFRSSGIEQFF. CDR3 sequence (DNA): TGTGCCAGCAGTTTCCGAAGTAGCGGGATAGAGCAGTTCTTC.

This rearrangement joins TRBV4-1 to TRBJ2-2; 12 bases agree with TRBD2. The CDR3 spans 16 residues. V was clipped by 3 bases and J by 5 bases; unmatched bases: 4. Germline V gene sequence: CDR1 MGHRA, CDR2 YSYEKL. CDR3 sequence reads: CASSQTSGRVTGELFF. For the CDR3, the DNA is TGCGCCAGCAGCCAGACTAGCGGGAGAGTTACCGGGGAGCTGTTTTTT.

V usage is TRBV5-1 and J usage is TRBJ2-3; D gene uncertain. V lost 0 bases and J 5 bases, leaving 10 bases between the germline ends. CDR1 is SGHRS and CDR2 is YFSETQ in the germline V gene. This CDR3 spans 14 amino acids. The CDR3 loop reads CASSLGPALDTQYF. The CDR3 DNA is TGCGCCAGCAGCTTGGGGCCGGCTTTAGATACGCAGTATTTT.

This rearrangement joins TRBV27 to TRBJ1-3; tentatively, D is TRBD1 (6 bases). This CDR3 contains 17 residues. Germline V gene sequence: CDR1 MNHEY, CDR2 SMNVEV (reference sequence). V was clipped by 6 bases and J by 0 bases, with 18 bases between them. The CDR3 here is CASRPRPGHLSGNTIYF. CDR3 nucleotide sequence: TGTGCCAGCAGACCCAGACCGGGACACCTCTCTGGAAACACCATATATTTT.

The chain is built from TRBV28 and TRBJ2-1; either TRBD1 or TRBD2 may supply D (6 bases each). The CDR3 length is 11 residues. Deletions cut 8 bases from V and 10 bases from J, with 12 bases between. CDR1 is MDHEN and CDR2 is SYDVKM in the germline V gene. The CDR3 DNA is TGTGCCAGCCGTATGGGGGGCGAGCAGTTCTTC. As protein: CASRMGGEQFF.

The chain joins TRBV9 to TRBJ2-7, with 11 bases lining up with TRBD1. V gave up 4 bases and J gave up 1 base; unmatched junction bases: 7. The CDR3 is 16 amino acids. From germline, CDR1 is SGDLS and CDR2 YYNGEE. This chain's CDR3 is CASSPRTGGVSYEQYF. CDR3 DNA sequence: TGTGCCAGCAGCCCGAGGACAGGGGGCGTTTCCTACGAGCAGTACTTC.

This clone appeared once. The rearrangement uses TRBV29-1 and TRBJ2-1, with 7 positions matching TRBD2. The germline gives CDR1 SQVTM, CDR2 ANQGSEA. This CDR3 comprises 16 residues. The ends lost 5 bases at V and 2 bases at J; junction bases unmatched: 12. CDR3 coding DNA: TGCAGCGTTAAGAGGGCTAGCGGAAGCGCCTACAATGAGCAGTTCTTC. Translated: CSVKRASGSAYNEQFF.

The CDR3 spells CASSLLGGEAGGYTF. The CDR3 bases are TGTGCCAGCAGTTTATTAGGGGGCGAAGCGGGTGGCTACACCTTC. The chain couples TRBV27 to TRBJ1-2; 7 nucleotides line up with TRBD1. The CDR3 runs 15 residues. V was clipped by 1 base and J by 7 bases; unmatched bases: 9. The germline V gene has CDR1 MNHEY and CDR2 SMNVEV (reference sequence).

This chain connects TRBV14 to TRBJ2-3; D is unresolved. V gave up 1 base and J gave up 5 bases, with 10 bases separating them. The CDR3 totals 14 residues. CDR1 SGHDN and CDR2 FVKESK come from the germline V gene. The CDR3 DNA reads TGTGCCAGCAGCCAAGCTGGACGGCGAGATACGCAGTATTTT. Translation gives CASSQAGRRDTQYF.

The chain couples TRBV27 to TRBJ1-4; D unresolved. The CDR3 sequence is 16 residues long. Germline CDR1 and CDR2: MNHEY and SMNVEV (reference sequence). The V end was cut by 5 bases, the J end by 0 bases, with 13 bases between. The CDR3 nucleotides are TGTGCCAGCAGTCCCCCACGGCGGGCAACTAATGAAAAACTGTTTTTT. Encoded protein: CASSPPRRATNEKLFF. The complete variable domain, with remaining parts taken from reference TRBV27 and TRBJ1-4, reads EAQVTQNPRYLITVTGKKLTVTCSQNMNHEYMSWYRQDPGLGLRQIYYSMNVEVTDKGDVPEGYKVSRKEKRNFPLILESPSPNQTSLYFCASSPPRRATNEKLFFGSGTQLSVL.

The chain couples TRBV11-3 to TRBJ2-7; 7 nucleotides agree with TRBD2. J was trimmed by 0 bases and V by 7 bases; bases with no gene match: 3. The CDR3 is 13 residues long. Germline values: CDR1 SGHNT, CDR2 YENEEA. The CDR3 loop reads CASKGGSSYEQYF. The DNA of the CDR3 is TGTGCCAGCAAAGGCGGGAGCTCCTACGAGCAGTACTTC.

The chain employs TRBV7-9 and TRBJ2-5; the D call may be TRBD1 or TRBD2 (5 bases each). The CDR3 is 15 amino acids. Germline CDR1 reads SEHNR; CDR2 reads FQNEAQ (reference sequence). V gave up 3 bases and J gave up 3 bases, with 14 bases separating them. The DNA of the CDR3 is TGTGCCAGCAGCTTCCCCCGGGACGGCAAAGAGACCCAGTACTTC. It translates to CASSFPRDGKETQYF.

The J gene is TRBJ2-5, the V gene TRBV7-3; 9 bases agree with TRBD1. The CDR3 totals 15 residues. V shed 0 bases and J 6 bases; nucleotides not matched to a gene: 5. Germline loops: CDR1 SGHTA, CDR2 FQGTGA. This chain's CDR3 is CASSLTDRGLQTQYF. The CDR3 nucleotides are TGTGCCAGCAGCTTAACGGACAGGGGTTTACAGACCCAGTACTTC.

CDR3 sequence reads: CASSPQSYEQYF. In DNA form, the CDR3 reads TGTGCCAGCAGCCCCCAGAGCTACGAGCAGTACTTC. The chain is built from TRBV7-8 and TRBJ2-7; no firm D call. The CDR3 has 12 amino acids. CDR1 and CDR2 (germline): SGHVS, FQNEAQ. V was shortened by 5 bases and J by 3 bases, with 8 bases between the two germline ends.

The chain carries TRBV30 and TRBJ2-1; 8 nucleotides agree with TRBD1. The CDR3 extends over 14 amino acids. Germline V gene lookup returns CDR1 GTSNPN and CDR2 SVGIG (reference sequence). V shed 3 bases, J shed 8 bases, and the junction held 9 bases outside the gene matches. The DNA of the CDR3 is TGTGCCTGGAGCCTGAGGACAGGGCTCGATGAGCAGTTCTTC. Its protein is CAWSLRTGLDEQFF. The whole variable domain, filled in from reference TRBV30 and TRBJ2-1, reads SQTIHQWPATLVQPVGSPLSLECTVEGTSNPNLYWYRQAAGRGLQLLFYSVGIGQISSEVPQNLSASRPQDRQFILSSKKLLLSDSGFYLCAWSLRTGLDEQFFGPGTRLTVL.

The J gene is TRBJ2-7, the V gene TRBV27, with D possibly TRBD2 on 6 matching bases. The CDR3 consists of 18 residues. V was trimmed by 7 bases and J by 2 bases, leaving 27 bases between them. Germline CDR1 and CDR2: MNHEY and SMNVEV (reference sequence). The CDR3 region is CASTPSWGETARPYEQYF. The DNA for the CDR3 is TGTGCCAGCACCCCCTCGTGGGGGGAGACGGCCAGACCCTACGAGCAGTACTTC.

Remarks on this clone: A read error may be the cause here, since a much bigger clone is one base away. In the same sample, other DNA sequences code for this CDR3. The chain links TRBV9 to TRBJ2-3, with TRBD2 matching 12 bases. Germline CDR1 SGDLS, CDR2 YYNGEE. The junction had 4 bases not matched to a gene; V was cut back by 3 bases and J by 2 bases. CDR3 size: 16 residues. The CDR3 is CASSGGTSGLTDTQYF. CDR3 DNA: TGTGCCAGCAGCGGCGGGACTAGCGGGCTCACAGATACGCAGTATTTT.

This chain connects TRBV27 to TRBJ2-7; 8 positions agree with TRBD2. There are 16 residues in the CDR3. Unmatched junction bases numbered 12, after V lost 6 bases and J lost 2 bases. Germline V gene lookup returns CDR1 MNHEY and CDR2 SMNVEV (reference sequence). The CDR3 region is CASSPSGGDLPYEQYF. The DNA for the CDR3 is TGTGCCAGCAGCCCTTCCGGGGGGGATCTTCCCTACGAGCAGTACTTC.

The rearrangement links TRBV15 to TRBJ2-7; D is uncertain. CDR3 length: 13 amino acids. Germline V gene data show CDR1 as LNHNV and CDR2 as YYDKDF (reference sequence). Trimming cost V 5 bases and J 3 bases, with 11 bases left between them. The CDR3 loop reads CATSPLAHYEQYF. For the CDR3, the DNA is TGTGCCACCAGCCCACTCGCCCACTACGAGCAGTACTTC.

V gene TRBV10-3 combines with J gene TRBJ2-3, with D perhaps matching TRBD1 (6 bases). Trimming shortened V by 0 bases and J by 5 bases, and 15 bases separated the two germline ends. CDR1 and CDR2 from the germline V gene are ENHRY and SYGVKD. The CDR3 runs to 16 residues. This chain's CDR3 is CAISESGQRGGDTQYF. The CDR3 region has the DNA TGTGCCATCAGTGAGTCGGGACAAAGGGGTGGAGATACGCAGTATTTT.